Sequencing of this T cell receptor (beta chain) was carried out in a study of cytomegalovirus exposure and HLA in healthy donors. Study-wide background: A subsequent analysis reported that the 95 to 150 validation repertoires were produced on the same platform that had also been used for the roughly 670 first-cohort repertoires.

Whole-study findings and limits: Rare TCR sequences dominated, though some public TCRs recurred in many donors. The study listed 164 cytomegalovirus-associated TCR beta chains.

Trimming cost V 2 bases and J 10 bases; bases outside gene matches: 8. CDR3 size: 14 residues. The germline V gene encodes CDR1 SQVTM and CDR2 ANQGSEA. This clone was detected only once. Its cognate antigen is unknown. The table came from immunoSEQ multiplex PCR; TCRdb's copy has only in-frame clones and leaves some out. The sample includes 70,000 to 85,000 clones, around 95% seen only once; the top ten take approximately 2.1%. This clonotype was sampled from a woman aged 18-29 years in good health and CMV-seropositive. Source material: PBMCs. This chain links TRBV29-1 with TRBJ1-4, with 9 positions matching TRBD1. The DNA of the CDR3 is TGCAGCGTTGAAACCGGGACAGGGCACGGAAAACTGTTTTTT. The encoded protein is CSVETGTGHGKLFF. The full variable domain, with the rest looked up from reference TRBV29-1 and TRBJ1-4, is SAVISQKPSRDICQRGTSLTIQCQVDSQVTMMFWYRQQPGQSLTLIATANQGSEATYESGFVIDKFPISRPNLTFSTLTVSNMSPEDSSIYLCSVETGTGHGKLFFGSGTQLSVL.